A single TCR beta chain is shown here with its context. Study members were between about 18 and 90 years old and lived in 20 to 25 US regions. Cohort 3 donors were reported recovered after two negative PCRs, clearance, or symptom resolution. Data came from immunoSEQ multiplex PCR; TCRdb stores just in-frame clones and leaves some out. Among around 300,000 clones, approximately 88% were seen once, and the ten largest hold more than 5%. With 1 base removed from V and 5 bases from J, the gap between germline ends came to 12 bases. The CDR3 is 14 residues long. Germline values: CDR1 MNHNY, CDR2 SVGAGI (reference sequence). This sample is part of a study of blood T cell repertoires in COVID-19. Study as a whole: Samples representing acute and convalescent COVID-19 were sourced from the United States, Italy and Spain. From T cells, B-cell-depleted T cells, or PBMCs came the material, which was cDNA or gDNA.

The clonotype comes from a man aged 25 to 40 who had recovered from COVID-19. This rearrangement joins TRBV6-6 to TRBJ2-7; a weak D match, TRBD1 (6 bases). Sample: PBMCs or T cells enriched from blood (not recorded which). CDR3 bases: TGTGCCAGCAGTTACTTACAGGGTCCCCACGAGCAGTACTTC. Its protein product is CASSYLQGPHEQYF.